A single sample gave rise to the 10 T cell receptor beta chains below, sequenced in a study of identical twins. TCRdb analysed the 5' RACE reads with MiXCR anew, one entry per CDR3 protein. The profile shows some 500,000 distinct CDR3 sequences, approximately 15% of them singletons. These data are also associated with another study on yellow fever vaccine responses in identical twins.

Source material: CD4+ T cells sorted from blood. The source is a woman aged 18 to 35 in good health.

The V and J genes are TRBV28 and TRBJ1-3, with no clear D. The V and J ends lost 7 bases and 4 bases respectively, with 8 bases between them. The germline V gene has CDR1 MDHEN and CDR2 SYDVKM. The CDR3 is 12 amino acids. CDR3 loop: CASTPGGNTIYF. The CDR3 region has the DNA TGTGCCAGCACCCCCGGGGGAAACACCATATATTTT.

This clonotype occurred many times. CDR3 in DNA: TGTGCCAGCAGTTTGGGCATAGATACGCAGTATTTT. Translated, it gives CASSLGIDTQYF. The V gene is TRBV12-3 or TRBV12-4, the J gene TRBJ2-3; no clear D gene. Trimming took 3 bases from V and 5 from J, leaving 6 bases between them. CDR3 length: 12 residues.

This CDR3 is CSVAQASGNTIYF. The CDR3 DNA reads TGCAGCGTAGCACAGGCCTCTGGAAACACCATATATTTT. The V call is TRBV29-1, the J call TRBJ1-3; perhaps TRBD1 as D (5 bases). Deletions cut 6 bases from V and 0 bases from J, with 9 bases between. This CDR3 spans 13 amino acids. The germline CDR1 and CDR2 sequences are SQVTM and ANQGSEA.

In this sample, this clonotype turned up a few times. CDR3: CASIRTQGLPQHF. The CDR3 bases are TGTGCCAGCATCCGGACGCAAGGGCTGCCCCAGCATTTT. This chain links TRBV6-1 with TRBJ1-5, with unresolved D. Germline V CDR1 and CDR2: MNHNS, SASEGT. This CDR3 has 13 amino acids. Trimming stripped 7 bases from V and 9 bases from J, with 16 bases between.

J is TRBJ2-7 and V is TRBV7-3, with D possibly matching TRBD1 (5 bases). The V gene's germline CDR1 is SGHTA and CDR2 FQGTGA. V was clipped by 6 bases and J by 5 bases, with 14 bases between them. There are 13 residues in the CDR3. Here the CDR3 DNA reads TGTGCCAGCAGTCAGGGTATTCTCGACGAGCAGTACTTC. Its protein product is CASSQGILDEQYF.

The chain joins TRBV15 to TRBJ2-6, with D perhaps TRBD2 (8 bases). The length of the CDR3 is 17 residues. The germline V and J ends were trimmed by 3 bases and 1 base, with 13 bases remaining between them. Germline assignment: CDR1 LNHNV and CDR2 YYDKDF (reference sequence). The CDR3 DNA reads as TGTGCCACCAGCAGGACAGGGACTAGGTCTGGGGCCAACGTCCTGACTTTC. Encoded protein: CATSRTGTRSGANVLTF.

The chain recombines TRBV10-3 with TRBJ2-2; D assignment may be TRBD1 or TRBD2 (6 bases each). This CDR3 contains 17 residues. Trimming pared 5 bases from V and 5 bases from J, leaving 21 bases between. Per germline, CDR1 ENHRY and CDR2 SYGVKD. The CDR3 spells CAISKDSQSSVTGELFF. The DNA of the CDR3 is TGTGCCATCAGTAAGGACAGTCAATCTAGCGTTACCGGGGAGCTGTTTTTT.

This clonotype was detected many times. The chain recombines TRBV2 with TRBJ2-5; perhaps TRBD2 as D (5 bases). V was pared by 5 bases and J by 2 bases, with 15 bases between. This CDR3 region has 15 residues. The V gene's germline CDR1 is SNHLY and CDR2 FYNNEI. CDR3 nucleotides: TGTGCCAGCAGTCTCACCCGGGGTGAGCAAGAGACCCAGTACTTC. It codes for CASSLTRGEQETQYF. Together with reference TRBV2 and TRBJ2-5, the CDR3 gives the full variable domain: EPEVTQTPSHQVTQMGQEVILRCVPISNHLYFYWYRQILGQKVEFLVSFYNNEISEKSEIFDDQFSVERPDGSNFTLKIRSTKLEDSAMYFCASSLTRGEQETQYFGPGTRLLVL.

This clonotype was seen a few times. This chain links TRBV14 with TRBJ2-2, with 8 bases fitting TRBD1. Germline V gene sequence: CDR1 SGHDN, CDR2 FVKESK. This CDR3 is 16 amino acids long. Trimming at V came to 0 bases and at J to 5 bases, leaving 5 bases not matched to a gene. In DNA form, the CDR3 reads TGTGCCAGCAGCCAAGACAGGGGGCATGTAACCGGGGAGCTGTTTTTT. Translation: CASSQDRGHVTGELFF.

The chain is built from TRBV6-2 or TRBV6-3 and TRBJ2-3; unclear D gene. CDR1 and CDR2 from the germline V gene are MNHEY and SVGEGT. V lost 6 bases and J lost 1, with 20 bases in between. The CDR3 covers 17 residues. The CDR3 loop reads CASSPFAGGRGTDTQYF. As DNA, the CDR3 is TGTGCCAGCAGCCCCTTTGCAGGCGGCCGAGGCACAGATACGCAGTATTTT.